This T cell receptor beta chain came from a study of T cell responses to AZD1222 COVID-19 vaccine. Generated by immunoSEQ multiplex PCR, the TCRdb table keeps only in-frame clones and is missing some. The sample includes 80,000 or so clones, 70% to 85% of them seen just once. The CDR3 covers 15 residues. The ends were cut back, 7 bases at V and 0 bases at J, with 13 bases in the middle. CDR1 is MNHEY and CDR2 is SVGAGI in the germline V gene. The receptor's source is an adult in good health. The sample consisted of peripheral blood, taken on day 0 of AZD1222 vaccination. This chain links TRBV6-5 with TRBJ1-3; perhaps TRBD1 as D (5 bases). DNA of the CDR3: TGTGCCAGCATGGGGCAGCCCGGCTCTGGAAACACCATATATTTT. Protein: CASMGQPGSGNTIYF.